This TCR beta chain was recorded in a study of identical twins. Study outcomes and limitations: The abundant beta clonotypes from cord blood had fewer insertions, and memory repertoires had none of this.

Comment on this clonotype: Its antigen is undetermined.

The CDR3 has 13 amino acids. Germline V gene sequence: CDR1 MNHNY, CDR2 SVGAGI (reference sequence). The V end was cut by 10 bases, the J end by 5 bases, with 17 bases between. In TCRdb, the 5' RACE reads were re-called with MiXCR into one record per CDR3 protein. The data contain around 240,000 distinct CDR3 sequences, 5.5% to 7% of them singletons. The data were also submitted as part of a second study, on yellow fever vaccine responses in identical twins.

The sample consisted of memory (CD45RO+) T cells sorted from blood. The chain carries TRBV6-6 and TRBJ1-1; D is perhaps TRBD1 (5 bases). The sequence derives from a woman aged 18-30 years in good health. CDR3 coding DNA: TGTGCCACTACCGGGGCTGGGGGGACTGAAGCTTTCTTT. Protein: CATTGAGGTEAFF.